A selection of T cell receptor beta chains follows, all from one sample in a study of T cell changes during pregnancy in multiple sclerosis. Using immunoSEQ multiplex PCR, the repertoire was profiled, and TCRdb retains in-frame clones only, with some absent. Of tens of thousands of clones in the sample, 85% to 90% were seen once. Source: peripheral blood, taken after pregnancy. These receptors all stem from a female donor in good health, enrolled as a control in a pregnancy study. CDR3s include the opening cysteine and the closing phenylalanine or tryptophan. A D gene is named only where the DNA matches it firmly. The listing skips clone size in some rows; elsewhere it reads once, few, many or a size class.

CDR3nt,CDR3aa,abundance,d_gene,j_gene,v_gene
TGTGCCTGGAGTGCCGGGACATTCTATGGCTACACCTTC,CAWSAGTFYGYTF,.,.,TRBJ1-2,TRBV30
TGTGCCAGCATTGGGGGCTCCCGGGGCACTGAAGCTTTCTTT,CASIGGSRGTEAFF,.,.,TRBJ1-1,TRBV6-5
TGCAGCGTTGTGGAGGGAGAATGGGCTGAAGCTTTCTTT,CSVVEGEWAEAFF,.,.,TRBJ1-1,TRBV29-1
TGTGCCAGCTCACCCCTGGGGCAGGGTTTGTCACCCCTCCACTTT,CASSPLGQGLSPLHF,.,.,TRBJ1-6,TRBV18
TGTGCCAGCAGCTTAAGGGACAGTCAGATCACTGAAGCTTTCTTT,CASSLRDSQITEAFF,.,TRBD1,TRBJ1-1,TRBV7-3
TGTGCCAGCAGCTTCCGCAGGGGGGCCACCGGGGAGCTGTTTTTT,CASSFRRGATGELFF,.,.,TRBJ2-2,TRBV7-2
TGCGCCAGCGGGACTTTCTACGAGCAGTACTTC,CASGTFYEQYF,.,.,TRBJ2-7,TRBV23-1
TGTGCCAGCAGCCGCCCGGGACTAGCGGGAGGACCCACACAGTTCTTC,CASSRPGLAGGPTQFF,.,TRBD2,TRBJ2-1,TRBV5-6
TGTGCCAGCAGCCCATTAGTCGGGGGATCTTTGGATCGAGGCGAGCAGTACTTC,CASSPLVGGSLDRGEQYF,.,.,TRBJ2-7,TRBV5-5
TGTGCCAGCAGCTCCGGAGGGAGCTCCTATAATTCACCCCTCCACTTT,CASSSGGSSYNSPLHF,.,.,TRBJ1-6,TRBV5-8
TGTGCCAGCAGCGTCGGGGCAAGTAGCGGGGGGGCACCTTACAATGAGCAGTTCTTC,CASSVGASSGGAPYNEQFF,.,TRBD2,TRBJ2-1,TRBV9
TGTGCCAGCAGTGATGTACTAGCGGGAGGTTATGAGCAGTTCTTC,CASSDVLAGGYEQFF,.,TRBD2,TRBJ2-1,TRBV2
TGTGCCAGCAGCTTGTACACGGGGGACAGCTCTGGGGCCAACGTCCTGACTTTC,CASSLYTGDSSGANVLTF,.,.,TRBJ2-6,TRBV5-8
TGTGCCAGCAGTTACTCTCGGGGGTTCTATGGCTACACCTTC,CASSYSRGFYGYTF,.,.,TRBJ1-2,TRBV6-5
TGTGCCAGCAGTGAAGTTACAGGGTTCTACGAGCAGTACTTC,CASSEVTGFYEQYF,.,.,TRBJ2-7,TRBV2
TGTGCCAGCAGCCAAGATGAAGCGGGGGGGGGCAATGAGCAGTTCTTC,CASSQDEAGGGNEQFF,.,TRBD2,TRBJ2-1,TRBV4-2
TGCGCCAGCAGCCAATCTAGCGTGAACACCGGGGAGCTGTTTTTT,CASSQSSVNTGELFF,.,.,TRBJ2-2,TRBV4-1
TGTGCCAGCAGCACATCCGGGACTAGCGGGTGGGCCTACGAGCAGTACTTC,CASSTSGTSGWAYEQYF,once,TRBD2,TRBJ2-7,TRBV7-8
TGTGCCAGCAGCGCGCAGGGACTAGCGGGAGGTCTGGGTGAGCAGTTCTTC,CASSAQGLAGGLGEQFF,.,TRBD2,TRBJ2-1,TRBV9
TGCAGCGTGGGGGGACAGATCTATGGCTACACCTTC,CSVGGQIYGYTF,.,TRBD1,TRBJ1-2,TRBV29-1
TGTGCCAGCAGCGCCGAGGACAGTGAGTCCTACGAGCAGTACTTC,CASSAEDSESYEQYF,.,.,TRBJ2-7,TRBV9
TGTGCCAGCAGCTCTCTTTGGGGACTAGCGGGAGTCGGTGAGCAGTTCTTC,CASSSLWGLAGVGEQFF,.,TRBD2,TRBJ2-1,TRBV7-2
TGTGCCAGCAGCTTACAGGGGCGGGAGCAGTACTTC,CASSLQGREQYF,few,.,TRBJ2-7,TRBV11-3
TGTGCCAGCAGCCGAGGGGACAGGGCTAATTCACCCCTCCACTTT,CASSRGDRANSPLHF,few,TRBD1,TRBJ1-6,TRBV7-9
TGCGCCAGCAGCCCTCGGACAGGGGACGACGGGGAGCTGTTTTTT,CASSPRTGDDGELFF,.,TRBD1,TRBJ2-2,TRBV4-3
TGTGCCAGCAGCTCGGGGGACTACATGAACACTGAAGCTTTCTTT,CASSSGDYMNTEAFF,.,.,TRBJ1-1,TRBV27
TGTGCCAGCTGGGGAGGGGGACTCAACTATGGCTACACCTTC,CASWGGGLNYGYTF,few,.,TRBJ1-2,TRBV5-6
TGTGCCAGCAGACAGGGAAGGGATGGAGGCTACACCTTC,CASRQGRDGGYTF,.,.,TRBJ1-2,TRBV6-5
TGTGCCAGCAGCTTTGAGGCAGGGGTGATGAACACTGAAGCTTTCTTT,CASSFEAGVMNTEAFF,.,.,TRBJ1-1,TRBV5-4
TGCAGCGTAGGAGGACTAGGAACCTACAATGAGCAGTTCTTC,CSVGGLGTYNEQFF,.,TRBD2,TRBJ2-1,TRBV29-1
TGTGCCAGCAGCCTAACAGGGGCAGACACAGATACGCAGTATTTT,CASSLTGADTDTQYF,.,TRBD1,TRBJ2-3,TRBV7-3
TGCAGCGTTGAAAGTAACAGGGTAGTGAACACTGAAGCTTTCTTT,CSVESNRVVNTEAFF,.,.,TRBJ1-1,TRBV29-1
TGTGCCAGCAGAGCAGCAGGGTATCTGACAGATGCGCAGTATTTT,CASRAAGYLTDAQYF,.,.,TRBJ2-3,TRBV27
TGTGCCAGCAGCGTAAGCGGTACCCCGGGTTACGAGCAGTACTTC,CASSVSGTPGYEQYF,.,.,TRBJ2-7,TRBV9
TGTGCCAGCAGCCCCTGGGGGCGGTCCTCCTACGAGCAGTACTTC,CASSPWGRSSYEQYF,.,.,TRBJ2-7,TRBV9
TGTGCCAGCAGTGAAGTTGGCGGGGGGGCAGATACGCAGTATTTT,CASSEVGGGADTQYF,.,TRBD2,TRBJ2-3,TRBV6-1